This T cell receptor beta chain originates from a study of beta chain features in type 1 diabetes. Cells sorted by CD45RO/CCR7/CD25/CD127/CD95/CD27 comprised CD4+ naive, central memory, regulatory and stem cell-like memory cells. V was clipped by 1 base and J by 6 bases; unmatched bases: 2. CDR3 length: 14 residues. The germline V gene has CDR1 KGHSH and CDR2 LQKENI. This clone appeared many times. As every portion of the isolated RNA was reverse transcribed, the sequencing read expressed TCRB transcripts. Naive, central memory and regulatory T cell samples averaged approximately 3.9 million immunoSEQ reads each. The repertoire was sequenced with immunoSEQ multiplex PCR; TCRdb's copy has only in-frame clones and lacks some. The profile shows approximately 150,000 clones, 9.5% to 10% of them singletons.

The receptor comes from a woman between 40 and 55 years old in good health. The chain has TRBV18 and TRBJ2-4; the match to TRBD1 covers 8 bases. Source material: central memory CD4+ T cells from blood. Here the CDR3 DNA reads TGTGCCAGCTCACCACAAGGACAGGGAAACATTCAGTACTTC. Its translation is CASSPQGQGNIQYF.